This passage covers 5 T cell receptor beta chains from one sample sequenced in a study of blood T cell repertoires in COVID-19. Repertoires were generated with immunoSEQ multiplex PCR, while TCRdb's copy carries only in-frame clones and drops some. The sample includes more than 70,000 clones, around 89% of them seen just once. The source material was peripheral blood. Every receptor here comes from a middle-aged man with acute or convalescent COVID-19.

This clone was observed once. The rearrangement links TRBV3-1 (or the pseudogene TRBV3-2) to TRBJ2-6; 11 bases map to TRBD1. This CDR3 comprises 18 residues. V lost 0 bases to trimming and J lost 2 bases; unmatched junction nucleotides: 3. The germline V gene has CDR1 LGHDT and CDR2 YNNKEL (reference sequence). CDR3 protein: CASSQDWDRGTGANVLTF. As DNA, the CDR3 is TGTGCCAGCAGCCAAGATTGGGACAGGGGGACTGGGGCCAACGTCCTGACTTTC.

In DNA form, the CDR3 reads TGTGCCAGCACCGTAGGGGGCCAGGGAAGGGTAAGAGCTTTCTTT. Protein sequence: CASTVGGQGRVRAFF. This chain links TRBV7-2 with TRBJ1-1; 7 bases are shared with TRBD1. Germline V gene sequence: CDR1 SGHTA, CDR2 FQGNSA. The CDR3 has 15 residues. The V gene end was trimmed by 7 bases and the J gene end by 10 bases; junction bases not matched to a gene: 18.

The rearrangement links TRBV2 to TRBJ1-2; TRBD1 agrees at 9 bases. Trimming took 4 bases from V and 5 from J; bases not matched to a gene: 8. CDR3 length: 15 residues. Germline V CDR1 and CDR2: SNHLY, FYNNEI. The CDR3 DNA reads TGTGCCAGCAGTGCGTGGGGACAGGGTGGATATGGCTACACCTTC. Translated: CASSAWGQGGYGYTF.

The chain has TRBV5-1 and TRBJ2-3; D perhaps matches TRBD1 (5 bases). V lost 0 bases, J lost 4 bases, and 21 bases lay in between. CDR3 length: 18 amino acids. Per germline, CDR1 SGHRS and CDR2 YFSETQ. The CDR3 nucleotides are TGCGCCAGCAGCTTGGAAGGGGTCGGGCTTATACGGGCAGATACGCAGTATTTT. Translation: CASSLEGVGLIRADTQYF.

The chain carries TRBV29-1 and TRBJ2-2; TRBD1 might be the D (5 bases). Per germline, CDR1 SQVTM and CDR2 ANQGSEA. Trimming cost V 6 bases and J 1 base, with 12 bases left between them. The CDR3 loop spans 14 amino acids. Here the CDR3 reads CSVVKGENTGELFF. The CDR3 DNA follows: TGCAGCGTGGTCAAAGGGGAGAACACCGGGGAGCTGTTTTTT.